Each of the 14 T cell receptor beta chains below was sequenced from the same sample in a study of cytomegalovirus exposure and HLA in healthy donors. PCR involved 60 Vbeta and 13 Jbeta primers. The table came from immunoSEQ multiplex PCR; TCRdb's copy has only in-frame clones and leaves some out. The table shows about 160,000 clones, with around 70% occurring only once. The sequenced sample consisted of PBMCs. These receptors were taken from a man aged 18-30 years in good health and CMV-seropositive.

This CDR3 reads CASSEFGGEQYV. CDR3 bases: TGTGCCAGCAGTGAATTTGGAGGCGAGCAGTACGTC. The rearrangement uses TRBV25-1 and TRBJ2-7; D possibly corresponds to TRBD2 (5 bases). This CDR3 has 12 residues. V lost 1 base to trimming and J lost 6 bases, with 7 bases between them. Germline V gene sequence: CDR1 MGHDK, CDR2 SYGVNS.

The CDR3 loop reads CASSLDREPGEQYV. The CDR3 DNA reads TGTGCCAGCAGCTTGGACAGGGAACCAGGCGAGCAGTACGTC. This sequence joins TRBV5-4 and TRBJ2-7, with TRBD1 as a possible D gene (6 bases). Germline V gives CDR1 SGHNT, CDR2 YYREEE (reference sequence). Trimming removed 0 bases at V and 6 bases at J, with 13 bases between. The CDR3 loop spans 14 amino acids.

J is TRBJ1-4 and V is TRBV27, with D unclear. CDR3 length: 14 amino acids. V shed 2 bases and J shed 7 bases, with 11 bases lying between them. CDR1 and CDR2 from the germline V gene are MNHEY and SMNVEV (reference sequence). The DNA for the CDR3 is TGTGCCAGCAGTTTAACTAGTCGAGGTGAAAAACTGTTTTTT. Protein sequence: CASSLTSRGEKLFF.

CDR3 bases: TGTGCCAGCAGCCCCCGAAGGTTAGCCAATCGAGAAGTGGAGACCCAGTACTTC. Protein sequence: CASSPRRLANREVETQYF. The chain joins TRBV9 to TRBJ2-5; no clear D. The CDR3 sequence is 18 residues long. Trimming cost V 4 bases and J 5 bases, with 27 bases left between them. Germline CDR1 SGDLS, CDR2 YYNGEE.

This clone was observed once. The CDR3 protein is CASSQGVEGYTF. The CDR3 DNA reads TGTGCCAGCAGCCAGGGTGTTGAAGGCTACACCTTC. V and J are TRBV5-6 and TRBJ1-2; TRBD1 is a possible D gene (5 bases). The germline gives CDR1 SGHDT, CDR2 YYEEEE. CDR3 size: 12 residues. V dropped 4 bases and J dropped 8 bases, with 12 bases sitting between them. The whole variable domain, filled in from reference TRBV5-6 and TRBJ1-2, reads DAGVTQSPTHLIKTRGQQVTLRCSPKSGHDTVSWYQQALGQGPQFIFQYYEEEERQRGNFPDRFSGHQFPNYSSELNVNALLLGDSALYLCASSQGVEGYTFGSGTRLTVV.

The chain carries TRBV18 and TRBJ2-3, with D unresolved. Trimming pared 4 bases from V and 4 bases from J, leaving 6 bases between. Germline V gene sequence: CDR1 KGHSH, CDR2 LQKENI. This CDR3 is 12 amino acids long. The DNA for the CDR3 is TGTGCCAGCTCACGTCCTTCAGATACGCAGTATTTT. Its protein is CASSRPSDTQYF. The variable domain in full, with the rest retrieved from reference TRBV18 and TRBJ2-3, is NAGVMQNPRHLVRRRGQEARLRCSPMKGHSHVYWYRQLPEEGLKFMVYLQKENIIDESGMPKERFSAEFPKEGPSILRIQQVVRGDSAAYFCASSRPSDTQYFGPGTRLTVL.

The sample holds a few counts of this clone. The chain employs TRBV7-9 and TRBJ2-1, with 9 bases that match TRBD2. Germline V gene lookup returns CDR1 SEHNR and CDR2 FQNEAQ (reference sequence). The CDR3 contains 14 residues. The V gene end was trimmed by 4 bases and the J gene end by 8 bases; junction bases not matched to a gene: 6. DNA of the CDR3: TGTGCCAGCAGCTATGGTAGCGGGAGCCATGAGCAGTTCTTC. Residues: CASSYGSGSHEQFF.

The chain has TRBV27 and TRBJ2-2; 14 nucleotides match TRBD2. Trimming at V came to 6 bases and at J to 2 bases, leaving 5 bases not matched to a gene. The germline gives CDR1 MNHEY, CDR2 SMNVEV (reference sequence). The CDR3 covers 17 residues. CDR3 in amino acids: CASRRTSGGTNTGELFF. CDR3 in DNA: TGTGCCAGCAGACGGACTAGCGGGGGGACCAACACCGGGGAGCTGTTTTTT.

The chain is built from TRBV6-4 and TRBJ1-5; 7 bases are a match to TRBD1. Losses at the gene ends were 5 bases for V and 2 bases for J; bases not matched to a gene: 6. The CDR3 has 15 residues. Germline CDR1 MRHNA, CDR2 SNTAGT. The CDR3 spells CASSLTGEGNQPQHF. The CDR3 DNA sequence: TGTGCCAGCAGTTTAACAGGGGAAGGCAATCAGCCCCAGCATTTT.

The gene calls are TRBV7-9 and TRBJ1-6, with TRBD1 as a possible D gene (5 bases). Trimming removed 0 bases at V and 5 bases at J, with 14 bases between. The germline V gene encodes CDR1 SEHNR and CDR2 FQNEAQ (reference sequence). CDR3 length: 17 residues. CDR3 protein: CASSLAVQGRHNSPLHF. DNA of the CDR3: TGTGCCAGCAGCTTAGCGGTGCAGGGTCGGCATAATTCACCCCTCCACTTT.

The CDR3 DNA sequence: TGTGCCAGCATCCTACTAGCGGGAGGGCCTCATGAGCAGTTCTTC. Translation: CASILLAGGPHEQFF. This chain uses TRBV28 with TRBJ2-1; TRBD2 aligns across 13 bases. After removal of 7 bases from V and 8 bases from J, the junction contained 8 bases not matched to a gene. In germline, CDR1 is MDHEN, CDR2 SYDVKM. The CDR3 runs to 15 residues.

In DNA, the CDR3 is TGCGCCAGCAGCCAAGCCCCGGGACAGGGCAATGAAAAACTGTTTTTT. Residues: CASSQAPGQGNEKLFF. The chain employs TRBV4-1 and TRBJ1-4; 9 nucleotides line up with TRBD1. The germline gives CDR1 MGHRA, CDR2 YSYEKL. J lost 5 bases, V lost 1 base, and 5 bases had no gene match. The CDR3 length is 16 residues.

Concerning this clone: Other DNA sequences within the sample encode an identical CDR3. The chain has TRBV29-1 and TRBJ1-2; D might be TRBD1 (5 bases). The CDR3 runs to 12 residues. Looked up from germline, CDR1 is SQVTM and CDR2 is ANQGSEA. V was pared by 4 bases and J by 0 bases, with 6 bases between. This CDR3 reads CSVAGSNYGYTF. In DNA form, the CDR3 reads TGCAGCGTTGCAGGGTCTAACTATGGCTACACCTTC.

The gene calls are TRBV19 and TRBJ1-2; D is unclear. V was cut by 9 bases and J by 5 bases, with 25 bases left in between. The CDR3 sequence is 16 residues long. CDR1 and CDR2 (germline): LNHDA, SQIVND (reference sequence). For the CDR3, the DNA is TGTGCCAGCAGAAATATACTGACGGGGATTAGGTATGGCTACACCTTC. Residues: CASRNILTGIRYGYTF. Supplemented by reference TRBV19 and TRBJ1-2, the full variable domain reads DGGITQSPKYLFRKEGQNVTLSCEQNLNHDAMYWYRQDPGQGLRLIYYSQIVNDFQKGDIAEGYSVSREKKESFPLTVTSAQKNPTAFYLCASRNILTGIRYGYTFGSGTRLTVV.